Listed below are T cell receptor beta chains from one sample, sequenced in a study of early T cells in non-severe SARS-CoV-2 infection. One entry per CDR3 protein results from TCRdb running MiXCR on the 5' RACE reads. Of 75,000 to 95,000 distinct CDR3 sequences in the sample, around a sixth were seen once. The sample consisted of whole blood, taken at baseline. The receptors were sampled from an adult who was a healthcare worker with PCR-confirmed SARS-CoV-2 infection or an uninfected control (not recorded which). The CDR3 runs from the conserved cysteine through the conserved F or W. Each record gives: D gene, V gene, J gene, clone size, CDR3 protein, CDR3 DNA. The D gene is left open where the match is weak. Clone size is stated in some rows and not others, as once, few, many or a class when expanded.

D: NA
V: TRBV28
J: TRBJ2-2
size: NA
CDR3: CASSLGSWTDRGELFF
DNA: TGTGCCAGCAGTTTAGGATCCTGGACAGATCGCGGGGAGCTGTTTTTT

D: NA
V: TRBV28
J: TRBJ1-1
size: many
CDR3: CASSLPGAIEAFF
DNA: TGTGCCAGCAGTTTACCAGGAGCTATTGAAGCTTTCTTT

D: NA
V: TRBV13
J: TRBJ2-7
size: many
CDR3: CASSLNRYEQYF
DNA: TGTGCCAGCAGCTTAAATCGGTACGAGCAGTACTTC

D: NA
V: TRBV7-2
J: TRBJ1-5
size: many
CDR3: CASSPRGAANQPQHF
DNA: TGTGCCAGCAGCCCTCGTGGGGCCGCTAATCAGCCCCAGCATTTT

D: NA
V: TRBV9
J: TRBJ2-7
size: few
CDR3: CASSPRGAYYEQYF
DNA: TGTGCCAGCAGCCCCCGGGGAGCCTACTACGAGCAGTACTTC

D: NA
V: TRBV2
J: TRBJ1-1
size: NA
CDR3: CASSRDKRTEAFF
DNA: TGTGCCAGCAGTCGAGACAAGCGCACTGAAGCTTTCTTT

D: NA
V: TRBV28
J: TRBJ2-7
size: NA
CDR3: CASRPAGSYEQYF
DNA: TGTGCCAGCAGGCCTGCGGGTTCCTACGAGCAGTACTTC

D: NA
V: TRBV18
J: TRBJ1-3
size: few
CDR3: CASSPSQLGNTIYF
DNA: TGTGCCAGCTCACCGTCGCAGCTGGGAAACACCATATATTTT

D: NA
V: TRBV4-1
J: TRBJ2-5
size: few
CDR3: CASSQGAGRQETQYF
DNA: TGCGCCAGCAGCCAAGGCGCAGGTAGGCAAGAGACCCAGTACTTC

D: NA
V: TRBV11-2
J: TRBJ2-7
size: NA
CDR3: CASSASSSYEQYF
DNA: TGTGCCAGCAGCGCTAGTAGCTCCTACGAGCAGTACTTC

D: NA
V: TRBV18
J: TRBJ1-2
size: few
CDR3: CASSPPHRDYGYTF
DNA: TGTGCCAGCTCACCGCCACATCGCGACTATGGCTACACCTTC

D: NA
V: TRBV7-8
J: TRBJ2-5
size: many
CDR3: CASSQRTGQDQETQYF
DNA: TGTGCCAGCAGCCAAAGGACGGGGCAGGACCAAGAGACCCAGTACTTC

D: NA
V: TRBV27
J: TRBJ2-3
size: NA
CDR3: CASSFRPITDTQYF
DNA: TGTGCCAGCAGTTTTCGTCCGATCACAGATACGCAGTATTTT

D: TRBD1
V: TRBV7-6
J: TRBJ2-7
size: many
CDR3: CASSSPGTGLNEQYF
DNA: TGTGCCAGCAGCTCCCCTGGGACAGGGCTTAACGAGCAGTACTTC

D: NA
V: TRBV19
J: TRBJ2-6
size: many
CDR3: CASSMGWAPGANVLTF
DNA: TGTGCCAGTAGTATGGGCTGGGCACCTGGGGCCAACGTCCTGACTTTC

D: NA
V: TRBV10-3
J: TRBJ2-3
size: NA
CDR3: CAITSGRTDTQYF
DNA: TGTGCCATCACTTCGGGGAGGACAGATACGCAGTATTTT

D: NA
V: TRBV20-1
J: TRBJ1-3
size: NA
CDR3: CSAIAGTGNTIYF
DNA: TGCAGTGCTATAGCAGGGACTGGAAACACCATATATTTT

D: NA
V: TRBV4-1
J: TRBJ2-4
size: NA
CDR3: CASSHRIGAGVPKNIQYF
DNA: TGCGCCAGCAGCCACCGAATCGGTGCGGGCGTCCCCAAAAACATTCAGTACTTC

D: NA
V: TRBV9
J: TRBJ1-1
size: many
CDR3: CASSVDPLQTEAFF
DNA: TGTGCCAGCAGCGTAGACCCCCTCCAAACTGAAGCTTTCTTT

D: NA
V: TRBV7-6
J: TRBJ1-1
size: NA
CDR3: CASSLEGGITEAFF
DNA: TGTGCCAGCAGCTTAGAGGGGGGGATCACTGAAGCTTTCTTT

D: NA
V: TRBV6-2/TRBV6-3
J: TRBJ2-1
size: NA
CDR3: CASSTGRINEQFF
DNA: TGTGCCAGCAGTACGGGACGGATCAATGAGCAGTTCTTC

D: NA
V: TRBV28
J: TRBJ2-2
size: NA
CDR3: CASSLTISGELFF
DNA: TGTGCCAGCAGTTTAACCATATCCGGGGAGCTGTTTTTT

D: NA
V: TRBV11-3
J: TRBJ2-7
size: few
CDR3: CASSYYEQYF
DNA: TGTGCCAGCAGCTACTACGAGCAGTACTTC

D: NA
V: TRBV10-3
J: TRBJ2-3
size: few
CDR3: CAISEVEASTDTQYF
DNA: TGTGCCATCAGTGAGGTCGAAGCTAGCACAGATACGCAGTATTTT

D: NA
V: TRBV29-1
J: TRBJ1-1
size: NA
CDR3: CSVSRTQAFF
DNA: TGCAGCGTTTCTAGGACCCAAGCTTTCTTT

D: TRBD2
V: TRBV7-9
J: TRBJ2-1
size: NA
CDR3: CASSLLAGVSYEQFF
DNA: TGTGCCAGCAGCTTACTAGCGGGAGTCAGCTATGAGCAGTTCTTC

D: NA
V: TRBV5-1
J: TRBJ2-1
size: NA
CDR3: CASNPQGRSYNEQFF
DNA: TGCGCCAGTAACCCCCAGGGAAGGTCCTACAATGAGCAGTTCTTC

D: NA
V: TRBV20-1
J: TRBJ2-7
size: NA
CDR3: CSASSDYSYEQYF
DNA: TGCAGTGCTAGCTCGGACTATTCCTACGAGCAGTACTTC

D: TRBD1
V: TRBV12-3/TRBV12-4
J: TRBJ1-2
size: few
CDR3: CASNAGTGGHYGYTF
DNA: TGTGCCAGCAATGCCGGGACAGGGGGCCACTATGGCTACACCTTC

D: NA
V: TRBV28
J: TRBJ2-3
size: NA
CDR3: CASSADSVPRVDTQYF
DNA: TGTGCCAGCAGTGCCGATAGCGTCCCTAGGGTAGATACGCAGTATTTT

D: NA
V: TRBV6-5
J: TRBJ1-3
size: NA
CDR3: CASSYQFSGNTIYF
DNA: TGTGCCAGCAGTTATCAGTTCTCTGGAAACACCATATATTTT

D: NA
V: TRBV27
J: TRBJ2-5
size: few
CDR3: CASSQGGAQEETQYF
DNA: TGTGCCAGCAGCCAGGGGGGGGCGCAGGAAGAGACCCAGTACTTC

D: NA
V: TRBV28
J: TRBJ1-1
size: NA
CDR3: CASEIKNTEAFF
DNA: TGTGCCAGCGAGATTAAGAACACTGAAGCTTTCTTT

D: NA
V: TRBV28
J: TRBJ2-5
size: few
CDR3: CASSSDWQETQYF
DNA: TGTGCCAGCAGCTCCGACTGGCAAGAGACCCAGTACTTC

D: NA
V: TRBV15
J: TRBJ1-1
size: NA
CDR3: CATSGRRMNTEAFF
DNA: TGTGCCACCAGCGGCCGACGCATGAACACTGAAGCTTTCTTT

D: NA
V: TRBV27
J: TRBJ2-1
size: NA
CDR3: CASSFKWLKKDNEQFF
DNA: TGTGCCAGCAGTTTCAAGTGGTTAAAGAAGGACAATGAGCAGTTCTTC

D: NA
V: TRBV6-2/TRBV6-3
J: TRBJ2-5
size: NA
CDR3: CASSPGQRGTQYF
DNA: TGTGCCAGCAGCCCGGGACAAAGAGGGACCCAGTACTTC

D: TRBD1
V: TRBV5-1
J: TRBJ2-7
size: few
CDR3: CASQPGQGGEQYF
DNA: TGCGCCAGCCAACCGGGACAGGGTGGCGAGCAGTACTTC

D: NA
V: TRBV28
J: TRBJ2-5
size: NA
CDR3: CASSHGPYEETQYF
DNA: TGTGCCAGCAGCCACGGACCTTACGAAGAGACCCAGTACTTC

D: NA
V: TRBV21-1
J: TRBJ1-1
size: many
CDR3: CASSFRGALFMNTEAFF
DNA: TGTGCCAGCAGCTTCCGCGGGGCCCTCTTCATGAACACTGAAGCTTTCTTT

D: NA
V: TRBV5-1
J: TRBJ2-1
size: few
CDR3: CASSVIGSPSYNEQFF
DNA: TGCGCCAGCAGCGTTATCGGGAGCCCCTCCTACAATGAGCAGTTCTTC

D: TRBD1
V: TRBV7-8
J: TRBJ1-6
size: NA
CDR3: CASSLALDRAGSPLHF
DNA: TGTGCCAGCAGCTTAGCCTTAGACAGGGCAGGATCACCCCTCCACTTT

D: NA
V: TRBV7-9
J: TRBJ2-2
size: NA
CDR3: CACRDNPNTGELFF
DNA: TGTGCCTGCCGAGACAACCCGAACACCGGGGAGCTGTTTTTT

D: NA
V: TRBV5-1
J: TRBJ2-6
size: few
CDR3: CASSLSNSGANVLTF
DNA: TGCGCCAGCAGCTTGAGCAACTCTGGGGCCAACGTCCTGACTTTC

D: NA
V: TRBV14
J: TRBJ1-2
size: few
CDR3: CASSRDGSNYGYTF
DNA: TGTGCCAGCAGCCGCGACGGGTCTAACTATGGCTACACCTTC

D: TRBD1
V: TRBV6-6
J: TRBJ1-4
size: few
CDR3: CASSSPHRGGVEKLFF
DNA: TGTGCCAGCAGCTCCCCCCACAGGGGTGGAGTGGAAAAACTGTTTTTT

D: TRBD2
V: TRBV12-3/TRBV12-4
J: TRBJ2-3
size: few
CDR3: CASRTLAGGAADTQYF
DNA: TGTGCCAGCAGGACCTTAGCGGGAGGGGCCGCAGATACGCAGTATTTT

D: TRBD1
V: TRBV11-2
J: TRBJ2-7
size: few
CDR3: CASSSAYTHRGTYEQYF
DNA: TGTGCCAGCAGCTCAGCCTACACTCACAGGGGGACCTACGAGCAGTACTTC

D: TRBD1
V: TRBV14
J: TRBJ1-4
size: few
CDR3: CASSGQGDEKLFF
DNA: TGTGCCAGCTCCGGACAGGGGGATGAAAAACTGTTTTTT

D: NA
V: TRBV7-9
J: TRBJ2-3
size: few
CDR3: CASSLAYGPDTQYF
DNA: TGTGCCAGCAGCTTAGCCTACGGGCCTGATACGCAGTATTTT

D: TRBD2
V: TRBV10-3
J: TRBJ2-1
size: many
CDR3: CAIRGTSGSRHNEQFF
DNA: TGTGCCATCAGGGGGACTAGCGGGAGTCGTCACAATGAGCAGTTCTTC

D: NA
V: TRBV4-1
J: TRBJ2-1
size: few
CDR3: CASSPQGGGSYNEQFF
DNA: TGCGCCAGCAGCCCACAGGGTGGAGGTTCCTACAATGAGCAGTTCTTC

D: NA
V: TRBV11-2
J: TRBJ1-2
size: few
CDR3: CASSSHRDGYTF
DNA: TGTGCCAGCAGCTCCCACAGGGATGGCTACACCTTC

D: NA
V: TRBV28
J: TRBJ2-4
size: many
CDR3: CASSRQSINIQYF
DNA: TGTGCCAGCAGTCGGCAGAGTATAAACATTCAGTACTTC

D: TRBD1
V: TRBV7-6
J: TRBJ1-2
size: few
CDR3: CASSPQGDYGYTF
DNA: TGTGCCAGCAGCCCCCAGGGGGACTATGGCTACACCTTC

D: NA
V: TRBV20-1
J: TRBJ2-1
size: NA
CDR3: CSARLDSYNEQFF
DNA: TGCAGTGCCAGACTAGACAGTTACAATGAGCAGTTCTTC

D: NA
V: TRBV7-2
J: TRBJ1-2
size: few
CDR3: CASSLGPHGYTF
DNA: TGTGCCAGCAGCTTAGGCCCCCATGGCTACACCTTC

D: NA
V: TRBV5-1
J: TRBJ1-1
size: NA
CDR3: CASSSGWTPEAFF
DNA: TGCGCCAGCAGCTCCGGCTGGACGCCGGAAGCTTTCTTT

D: NA
V: TRBV12-3/TRBV12-4
J: TRBJ2-7
size: NA
CDR3: CASSLGGPNEQYF
DNA: TGTGCCAGCAGTTTGGGGGGTCCCAACGAGCAGTACTTC